One and the same sample provided the 3 T cell receptor beta chains below, sequenced in a study of cytomegalovirus exposure and HLA in healthy donors. The PCR ran on 60 Vbeta and 13 Jbeta primers. TCRdb keeps only in-frame clones here, not all; method: immunoSEQ multiplex PCR. The repertoire holds fewer than 250,000 clones, with more than 75% as singletons. Sequenced: PBMCs. Every receptor here comes from a middle-aged man in good health and CMV-seropositive.

The rearrangement joins TRBV5-1 to TRBJ1-3; no definite D call. The V gene's germline CDR1 is SGHRS and CDR2 YFSETQ. Deletions cut 0 bases from V and 0 bases from J, with 7 bases between. The length of the CDR3 is 15 residues. CDR3 region: CASSLVSPSGNTIYF. The DNA for the CDR3 is TGCGCCAGCAGCTTGGTCAGTCCCTCTGGAAACACCATATATTTT. The entire variable domain, with the rest obtained from reference TRBV5-1 and TRBJ1-3, is as follows: KAGVTQTPRYLIKTRGQQVTLSCSPISGHRSVSWYQQTPGQGLQFLFEYFSETQRNKGNFPGRFSGRQFSNSRSEMNVSTLELGDSALYLCASSLVSPSGNTIYFGEGSWLTVV.

The chain uses TRBV7-9 and TRBJ2-7, with TRBD2 as a possible D gene (5 bases). The CDR3 extends over 12 amino acids. Germline V gene data show CDR1 as SEHNR and CDR2 as FQNEAQ (reference sequence). Trimming removed 5 bases from V and 7 bases from J, with 12 bases in between. The CDR3 region has the DNA TGTGCCAGCAGCCTAAGAGGGCTTGAGCAGTACTTC. This sequence encodes CASSLRGLEQYF. Filled out from reference TRBV7-9 and TRBJ2-7, the complete variable domain reads DTGVSQNPRHKITKRGQNVTFRCDPISEHNRLYWYRQTLGQGPEFLTYFQNEAQLEKSRLLSDRFSAERPKGSFSTLEIQRTEQGDSAMYLCASSLRGLEQYFGPGTRLTVT.

The genes are TRBV2 and TRBJ2-5; TRBD1 matches 10 bases. The ends lost 5 bases at V and 5 bases at J; junction bases unmatched: 5. The length of the CDR3 is 14 residues. Germline CDR1 reads SNHLY; CDR2 reads FYNNEI. The CDR3, as DNA: TGTGCCAGCAGTTACCGGGACAGGGGTGAGACCCAGTACTTC. It specifies CASSYRDRGETQYF.